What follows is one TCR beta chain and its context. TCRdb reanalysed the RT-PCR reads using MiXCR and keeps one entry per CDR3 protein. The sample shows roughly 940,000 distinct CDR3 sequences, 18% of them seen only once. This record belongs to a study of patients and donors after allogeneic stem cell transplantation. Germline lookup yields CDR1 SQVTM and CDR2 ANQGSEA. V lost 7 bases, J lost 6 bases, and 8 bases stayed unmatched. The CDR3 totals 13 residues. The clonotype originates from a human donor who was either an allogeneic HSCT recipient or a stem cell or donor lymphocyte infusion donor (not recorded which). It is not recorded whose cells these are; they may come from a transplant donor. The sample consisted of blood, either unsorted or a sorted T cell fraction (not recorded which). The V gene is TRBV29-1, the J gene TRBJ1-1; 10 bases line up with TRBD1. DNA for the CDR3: TGCAGCGGGACCGGGACAGGGGCCCCTGAAGCTTTCTTT. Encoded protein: CSGTGTGAPEAFF.